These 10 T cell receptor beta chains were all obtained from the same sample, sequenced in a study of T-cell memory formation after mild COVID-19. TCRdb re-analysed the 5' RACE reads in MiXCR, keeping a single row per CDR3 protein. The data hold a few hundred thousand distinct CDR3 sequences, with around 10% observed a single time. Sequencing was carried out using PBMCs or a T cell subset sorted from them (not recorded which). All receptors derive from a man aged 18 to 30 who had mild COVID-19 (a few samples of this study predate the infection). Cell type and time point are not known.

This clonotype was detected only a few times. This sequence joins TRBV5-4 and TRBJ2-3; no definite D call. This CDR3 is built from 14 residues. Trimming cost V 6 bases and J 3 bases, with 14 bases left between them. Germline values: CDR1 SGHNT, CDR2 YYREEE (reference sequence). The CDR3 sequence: CASTLRSQTDTQYF. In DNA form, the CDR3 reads TGTGCCAGCACCCTGCGGAGTCAAACAGATACGCAGTATTTT. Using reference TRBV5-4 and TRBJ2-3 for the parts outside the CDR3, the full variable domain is ETGVTQSPTHLIKTRGQQVTLRCSSQSGHNTVSWYQQALGQGPQFIFQYYREEENGRGNFPPRFSGLQFPNYSSELNVNALELDDSALYLCASTLRSQTDTQYFGPGTRLTVL.

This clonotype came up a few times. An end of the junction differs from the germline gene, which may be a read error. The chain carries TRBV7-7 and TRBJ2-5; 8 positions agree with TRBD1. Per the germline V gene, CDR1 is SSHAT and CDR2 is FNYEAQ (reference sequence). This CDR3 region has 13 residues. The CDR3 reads CASSATGVETQYF. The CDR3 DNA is TGTGCTAGCAGCGCGACAGGGGTAGAGACCCAGTACTTC.

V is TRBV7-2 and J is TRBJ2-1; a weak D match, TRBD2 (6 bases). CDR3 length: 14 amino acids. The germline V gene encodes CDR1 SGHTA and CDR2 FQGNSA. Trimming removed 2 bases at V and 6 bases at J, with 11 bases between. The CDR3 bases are TGTGCCAGCAGCTTACGCGGGAACCTCAATGAGCAGTTCTTC. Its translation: CASSLRGNLNEQFF. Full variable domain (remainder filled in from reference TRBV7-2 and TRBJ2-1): GAGVSQSPSNKVTEKGKDVELRCDPISGHTALYWYRQSLGQGLEFLIYFQGNSAPDKSGLPSDRFSAERTGGSVSTLTIQRTQQEDSAVYLCASSLRGNLNEQFFGPGTRLTVL.

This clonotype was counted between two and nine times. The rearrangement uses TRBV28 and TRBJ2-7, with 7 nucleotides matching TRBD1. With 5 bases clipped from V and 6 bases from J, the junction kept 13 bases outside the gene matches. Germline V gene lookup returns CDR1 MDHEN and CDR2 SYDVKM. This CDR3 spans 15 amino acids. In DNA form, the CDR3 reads TGTGCCAGCAGTCCCGACAGGGTATTTCTTAGCGAGCAGTACGTC. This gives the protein CASSPDRVFLSEQYV.

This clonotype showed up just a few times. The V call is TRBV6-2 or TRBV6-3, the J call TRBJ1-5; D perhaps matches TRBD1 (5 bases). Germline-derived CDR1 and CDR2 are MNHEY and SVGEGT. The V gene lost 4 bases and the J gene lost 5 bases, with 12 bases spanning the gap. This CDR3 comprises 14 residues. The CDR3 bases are TGTGCCAGCAGTTCACAGGAACCGCATCAGCCCCAGCATTTT. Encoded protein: CASSSQEPHQPQHF.

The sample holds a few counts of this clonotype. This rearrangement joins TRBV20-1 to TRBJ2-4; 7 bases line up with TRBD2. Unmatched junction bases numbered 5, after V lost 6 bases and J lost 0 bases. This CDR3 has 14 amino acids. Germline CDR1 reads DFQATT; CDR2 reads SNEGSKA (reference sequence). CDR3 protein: CSAWDYRAKNIQYF. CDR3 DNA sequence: TGCAGTGCGTGGGACTATAGAGCCAAAAACATTCAGTACTTC.

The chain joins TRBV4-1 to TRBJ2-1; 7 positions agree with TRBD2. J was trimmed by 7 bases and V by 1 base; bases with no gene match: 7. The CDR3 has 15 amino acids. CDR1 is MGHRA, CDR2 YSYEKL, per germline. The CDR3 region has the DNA TGCGCCAGCAGCCAAGGGGCCTCTAGCGGTAATGAGCAGTTCTTC. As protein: CASSQGASSGNEQFF.

The CDR3 bases are TGTGCCAGCAGTGAAAATAACTATGGCTACACCTTC. The encoded protein is CASSENNYGYTF. The gene calls are TRBV2 and TRBJ1-2; no clear D gene. Germline V gene lookup returns CDR1 SNHLY and CDR2 FYNNEI. Trimming removed 2 bases at V and 1 base at J, with 2 bases between. This CDR3 is 12 amino acids long.

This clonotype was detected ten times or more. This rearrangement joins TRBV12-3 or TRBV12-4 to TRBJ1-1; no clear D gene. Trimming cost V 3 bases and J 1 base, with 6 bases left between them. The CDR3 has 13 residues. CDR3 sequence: CASSLRPNTEAFF. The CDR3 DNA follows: TGTGCCAGCAGTTTGAGACCGAACACTGAAGCTTTCTTT.

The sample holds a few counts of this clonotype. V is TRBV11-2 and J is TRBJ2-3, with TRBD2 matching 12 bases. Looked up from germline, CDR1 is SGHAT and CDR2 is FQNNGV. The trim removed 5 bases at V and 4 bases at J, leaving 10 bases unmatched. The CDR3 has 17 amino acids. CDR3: CASSPGLAGLRADTQYF. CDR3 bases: TGTGCCAGCAGCCCCGGACTAGCGGGGTTGAGGGCAGATACGCAGTATTTT.